A selection of T cell receptor beta chains follows, all from one sample in a study of early stage breast cancer tumors. Assay: immunoSEQ multiplex PCR; the TCRdb copy retains only in-frame clones and omits some. Of around 25,000 clones listed, about 70% are singletons. The sequenced sample consisted of breast tumor tissue. The receptors come from a person between 55 and 69 years old with breast cancer. CDR3s include the opening cysteine and the closing phenylalanine or tryptophan. The D gene is left open where the match is weak. A clone size is listed for some rows: how often the clone was seen (once, few, many), or a class if it is expanded.

>TRBV7-9|TRBJ2-1|TRBD2|once|15
CASRFSGRGDNEQFF
TGTGCCAGCAGATTTAGCGGGAGGGGGGACAATGAGCAGTTCTTC
>TRBV11-1|TRBJ2-5|TRBD1|NA|14
CASSSGQGVKTQYF
TGTGCCAGCAGCTCAGGACAGGGTGTAAAGACCCAGTACTTC
>TRBV15|TRBJ2-7|NA|NA|12
CATSIVRGEQYF
TGTGCCACCAGCATAGTAAGGGGCGAGCAGTACTTC
>TRBV5-6|TRBJ2-1|TRBD1|NA|16
CASSFRGTGVHNEQFF
TGTGCCAGCAGCTTTCGGGGGACAGGGGTCCACAATGAGCAGTTCTTC
>TRBV15|TRBJ1-1|NA|NA|16
CATSRGGPAQATEAFF
TGTGCCACCAGCCGAGGGGGGCCTGCCCAAGCCACTGAAGCTTTCTTT
>TRBV13|TRBJ1-1|NA|NA|12
CASSLGGAEAFF
TGTGCCAGCAGCTTAGGAGGGGCTGAAGCTTTCTTT
>TRBV10-3|TRBJ2-1|TRBD2|NA|13
CAISRTSPAEQFF
TGTGCCATCAGCAGGACTAGCCCGGCTGAGCAGTTCTTC
>TRBV7-6|TRBJ2-3|TRBD2|NA|16
CASSQIAGVDTDTQYF
TGTGCCAGCAGCCAAATAGCGGGAGTGGACACAGATACGCAGTATTTT
>TRBV18|TRBJ2-7|NA|NA|11
CASSLGDEQYF
TGTGCCAGCTCACTCGGGGACGAGCAGTACTTC
>TRBV11-3|TRBJ1-1|NA|NA|14
CASSSGLDRTEAFF
TGTGCCAGCAGCTCAGGGTTGGATAGGACTGAAGCTTTCTTT
>TRBV7-2|TRBJ2-7|TRBD1|NA|15
CASSQDGTGQYEQYF
TGTGCCAGCAGCCAAGACGGGACAGGGCAGTACGAGCAGTACTTC
>TRBV19|TRBJ2-2|NA|NA|12
CASNRHTGELFF
TGTGCCAGTAACAGACACACCGGGGAGCTGTTTTTT
>TRBV29-1|TRBJ1-2|TRBD1|NA|13
CSAKGQGSYGYTF
TGCAGCGCGAAAGGACAGGGAAGCTATGGCTACACCTTC
>TRBV11-3|TRBJ1-3|NA|NA|15
CASSLKDRFGNTIYF
TGTGCCAGCAGCTTAAAAGACAGATTTGGAAACACCATATATTTT
>TRBV25-1|TRBJ2-7|NA|NA|12
CASSEQGYEQYF
TGTGCCAGCAGTGAACAGGGATACGAGCAGTACTTC
>TRBV9|TRBJ2-2|NA|NA|16
CASSVGANLNTGELFF
TGTGCCAGCAGCGTAGGTGCTAACCTAAACACCGGGGAGCTGTTTTTT
>TRBV30|TRBJ2-6|TRBD1|NA|17
CAWSLTGERAGANVLTF
TGTGCCTGGAGTTTGACAGGGGAGAGGGCTGGGGCCAACGTCCTGACTTTC
>TRBV5-1|TRBJ2-2|NA|NA|18
CASSLKNLGGANTGELFF
TGCGCCAGCAGCTTGAAGAATCTTGGGGGGGCAAACACCGGGGAGCTGTTTTTT
>TRBV7-6|TRBJ2-7|TRBD2|NA|17
CASSFLTSGRVSYEQYF
TGTGCCAGCAGCTTTTTGACTAGCGGGAGAGTAAGCTACGAGCAGTACTTC
>TRBV19|TRBJ2-2|TRBD1|NA|15
CASSPRGLRLAELFF
TGTGCCAGTAGCCCCAGGGGGCTGCGATTGGCGGAGCTGTTTTTT
>TRBV30|TRBJ2-7|NA|few|12
CAWSELGAEQYF
TGTGCCTGGAGTGAGTTGGGGGCTGAGCAGTACTTC
>TRBV6-4|TRBJ2-3|NA|NA|14
CASSAGLSTDTQYF
TGTGCCAGCAGTGCCGGTTTGTCCACAGATACGCAGTATTTT
>TRBV11-2|TRBJ1-2|TRBD1|NA|14
CASSLRGTDYGYTF
TGTGCCAGCAGCTTACGCGGGACAGACTATGGCTACACCTTC
>TRBV11-2|TRBJ1-3|TRBD1|NA|15
CASSLDTGVGNTIYF
TGTGCCAGCAGCTTAGACACAGGGGTAGGAAACACCATATATTTT
>TRBV7-3|TRBJ2-3|NA|NA|15
CASSLRSDPWDTQYF
TGTGCCAGCAGCTTAAGGAGCGACCCCTGGGATACGCAGTATTTT
>TRBV19|TRBJ1-5|NA|NA|16
CASSRATGKRNQPQHF
TGTGCCAGTAGTAGAGCAACAGGGAAGCGCAATCAGCCCCAGCATTTT
>TRBV7-8|TRBJ2-3|NA|once|16
CASMDWAAASTDTQYF
TGTGCCAGCATGGATTGGGCAGCCGCTAGCACAGATACGCAGTATTTT
>TRBV5-4|TRBJ2-3|TRBD2|NA|16
CASSLGLGLAGDTQYF
TGTGCCAGCAGCTTGGGTCTGGGACTAGCGGGAGATACGCAGTATTTT
>TRBV5-6|TRBJ2-4|NA|NA|17
CASSLGETRLAKNIQYF
TGTGCCAGCAGCTTGGGAGAGACTAGACTAGCCAAAAACATTCAGTACTTC
>TRBV9|TRBJ2-3|TRBD2|NA|16
CASSSREGTFTDTQYF
TGTGCCAGCAGCTCAAGGGAGGGTACGTTCACAGATACGCAGTATTTT
>TRBV6-6|TRBJ1-5|TRBD1|NA|15
CASSYVGGSAQPQHF
TGTGCCAGCAGTTACGTAGGGGGCTCGGCTCAGCCCCAGCATTTT
>TRBV5-4|TRBJ2-7|NA|NA|14
CASSLAGIPYEQYF
TGTGCCAGCAGCTTGGCGGGGATCCCTTACGAGCAGTACTTC
>TRBV7-2|TRBJ2-7|NA|NA|12
CASSHISIEQYF
TGTGCCAGCAGCCACATTTCGATAGAGCAGTACTTC
>TRBV28|TRBJ1-2|TRBD1|few|14
CASSPSGGNYGYTF
TGTGCCAGCAGTCCGTCAGGGGGTAACTATGGCTACACCTTC
>TRBV7-6|TRBJ1-1|TRBD1|medium-sized|12
CASSPGGTEAFF
TGTGCCAGCAGCCCAGGGGGCACTGAAGCTTTCTTT
>TRBV12-5|TRBJ2-3|TRBD2|NA|18
CASGNIGTSGRRIDTQYF
TGTGCTAGTGGGAATATTGGGACTAGCGGGAGGAGGATAGATACGCAGTATTTT
>TRBV28|TRBJ1-2|NA|NA|14
CASSLRGSNYGYTF
TGTGCCAGCAGTCTCAGGGGTTCTAACTATGGCTACACCTTC